These 7 T cell receptor beta chains share one sample of origin, sequenced in a study of blood T cell repertoires in COVID-19. Sequencing was performed with immunoSEQ multiplex PCR; in TCRdb, only in-frame clones are kept and a portion is missing. Among some 170,000 clones listed, approximately 82% were seen once. Sequencing was performed on PBMCs or T cells enriched from blood (not recorded which). These receptors were collected from a man aged 50 to 59 who had recovered from COVID-19.

This clone was detected ten times or more. The chain couples TRBV6-1 to TRBJ1-2, with D tentatively TRBD1 (5 bases). CDR1 MNHNS and CDR2 SASEGT come from the germline V gene. This CDR3 spans 14 amino acids. V lost 1 base and J 14 bases, leaving 20 bases between the germline ends. The CDR3 nucleotides read TGTGCCAGCAGTGAAGGCAGGGAATCGTCTCATTGGACCTTC. Translated: CASSEGRESSHWTF.

Here the CDR3 reads CARAGDTEAFF. The CDR3 bases are TGTGCCAGGGCCGGGGACACTGAAGCTTTCTTT. The chain has TRBV7-9 and TRBJ1-1; D call uncertain. CDR1 SEHNR and CDR2 FQNEAQ come from the germline V gene (reference sequence). The CDR3 is 11 residues long. Trimming removed 9 bases at V and 3 bases at J, with 8 bases between. Combining the CDR3 with reference TRBV7-9 and TRBJ1-1 gives the whole variable domain DTGVSQNPRHKITKRGQNVTFRCDPISEHNRLYWYRQTLGQGPEFLTYFQNEAQLEKSRLLSDRFSAERPKGSFSTLEIQRTEQGDSAMYLCARAGDTEAFFGQGTRLTVV.

This chain uses TRBV5-4 with TRBJ1-2; D is uncertain. The ends were cut back, 1 base at V and 0 bases at J, with 4 bases in the middle. Germline CDR1 is SGHNT and CDR2 is YYREEE (reference sequence). This CDR3 has 13 residues. For the CDR3, the DNA is TGTGCCAGCAGCTTGTACTCTAACTATGGCTACACCTTC. This sequence encodes CASSLYSNYGYTF.

V and J are TRBV10-3 and TRBJ2-3, with D possibly matching TRBD2 (6 bases). The germline V and J ends were trimmed by 7 bases and 5 bases, with 13 bases remaining between them. Germline lookup yields CDR1 ENHRY and CDR2 SYGVKD. The CDR3 sequence is 13 residues long. CDR3: CAIKASEKDTQYF. The CDR3 DNA reads as TGTGCCATCAAGGCTAGCGAGAAAGATACGCAGTATTTT.

This sequence joins TRBV5-1 and TRBJ2-2; no reliable D call. Germline V gene data show CDR1 as SGHRS and CDR2 as YFSETQ. The V end lost 0 bases, the J end lost 2 bases, and 8 bases lay between the germline ends. The CDR3 runs to 15 residues. CDR3 bases: TGCGCCAGCAGCTTGGATCCCCTAAACACCGGGGAGCTGTTTTTT. Its translation is CASSLDPLNTGELFF.

The chain carries TRBV30 and TRBJ2-5; 8 nucleotides align to TRBD1. Per germline, CDR1 GTSNPN and CDR2 SVGIG (reference sequence). The V and J ends lost 5 bases and 2 bases, in that order; junction bases with no gene match: 16. CDR3 length equals 17 residues. The CDR3 DNA follows: TGTGCCTGGGGTCCTTCCCGGACAGGGACCTTTCAAGAGACCCAGTACTTC. Its protein is CAWGPSRTGTFQETQYF.

The rearrangement joins TRBV11-3 to TRBJ2-3; 9 bases fit TRBD2. The CDR3 contains 14 residues. In germline, CDR1 is SGHNT, CDR2 YENEEA. Trimming took 10 bases from V and 6 from J; bases not matched to a gene: 11. For the CDR3, the DNA is TGTGCCACCAGGATAGCGGGGGCGGGGGATACGCAGTATTTT. Translated, it gives CATRIAGAGDTQYF.